This passage covers 27 T cell receptor beta chains from one sample sequenced in a study of shared clonotypes between healthy human individuals. The assay was immunoSEQ multiplex PCR, and TCRdb's table has in-frame clones only and misses some. The sample yields roughly 2.2 million clones, more than 80% seen once. The sequencing sample was made of naive CD4+ T cells from PBMCs. Subset in this sample: CD45RA+ positively selected. These receptors all come from a man younger than 35 in good health. Some clones in this sample may be carry-over from other donors' samples.

The chain employs TRBV7-2 and TRBJ1-1; D remains unclear. CDR1 and CDR2 (germline): SGHTA, FQGNSA. V was shortened by 4 bases and J by 1 base, with 7 bases between the two germline ends. CDR3 size: 13 residues. This CDR3 is CASSSRWNTEAFF. CDR3 nucleotides: TGTGCCAGCAGCTCCCGGTGGAACACTGAAGCTTTCTTT.

The chain is built from TRBV2 and TRBJ2-6, with 8 bases that match TRBD2. V lost 5 bases and J lost 4; bases outside the gene matches: 7. The CDR3 has 16 amino acids. Germline lookup yields CDR1 SNHLY and CDR2 FYNNEI. CDR3: CASSFSGIPGANVLTF. Written as DNA, the CDR3 is TGTGCCAGCAGTTTTAGCGGGATCCCCGGGGCCAACGTCCTGACTTTC.

CDR3 nucleotide sequence: TGTGCCAGCAGTTACGTTGGCCGGGGAGGCTACACCTTC. It yields the protein CASSYVGRGGYTF. The chain carries TRBV6-6 and TRBJ1-2; D gene unclear. Germline assignment: CDR1 MNHNY and CDR2 SVGAGI (reference sequence). This CDR3 region has 13 residues. Trimming shortened V by 2 bases and J by 8 bases, and 12 bases separated the two germline ends.

This rearrangement joins TRBV28 to TRBJ2-1; tentative D call: TRBD2 (6 bases). This CDR3 comprises 16 residues. V was trimmed by 7 bases and J by 1 base, leaving 17 bases between them. In germline, CDR1 is MDHEN, CDR2 SYDVKM. CDR3 sequence: CASTLGGRQSYNEQFF. The CDR3 coding sequence is TGTGCCAGCACCTTAGGAGGGAGGCAATCCTACAATGAGCAGTTCTTC.

V and J are TRBV9 and TRBJ2-3; weak D call: TRBD1 (6 bases). V was clipped by 1 base and J by 3 bases, with 12 bases between them. There are 15 residues in the CDR3. Germline CDR1 reads SGDLS; CDR2 reads YYNGEE. The CDR3 sequence: CASSVNPGQTDTQYF. CDR3 nucleotides: TGTGCCAGCAGCGTAAACCCGGGACAAACAGATACGCAGTATTTT.

The chain has TRBV27 and TRBJ2-6, with a possible D match to TRBD2 (6 bases). Germline CDR1 reads MNHEY; CDR2 reads SMNVEV (reference sequence). Trimming cost V 5 bases and J 0 bases, with 8 bases left between them. The CDR3 has 15 amino acids. Here the CDR3 DNA reads TGTGCCAGCAGTCCCGGGGGCTCTGGGGCCAACGTCCTGACTTTC. It is translated as CASSPGGSGANVLTF.

V is TRBV2 and J is TRBJ2-5, with D perhaps matching TRBD1 or TRBD2 (5 bases each). Looked up from germline, CDR1 is SNHLY and CDR2 is FYNNEI. The CDR3 runs 18 residues. The V and J ends lost 8 bases and 2 bases respectively, with 27 bases between them. This chain's CDR3 is CASAPRPLEGGGQETQYF. CDR3 sequence (DNA): TGTGCCAGCGCCCCCCGACCTCTAGAGGGTGGGGGACAAGAGACCCAGTACTTC.

This CDR3 reads CATKGGNNEKLFF. The CDR3 bases are TGTGCCACAAAGGGGGGGAATAATGAAAAACTGTTTTTT. The J gene is TRBJ1-4, the V gene TRBV19; D perhaps matches TRBD1 (6 bases). Germline V gene lookup returns CDR1 LNHDA and CDR2 SQIVND (reference sequence). This CDR3 region has 13 residues. Trimming removed 10 bases at V and 4 bases at J, with 13 bases between.

V gene TRBV9 combines with J gene TRBJ2-3; 8 bases agree with TRBD1. This CDR3 contains 14 residues. Germline values: CDR1 SGDLS, CDR2 YYNGEE. V dropped 6 bases and J dropped 3; count of bases not matched to a gene: 6. This CDR3 is CASNQGASTDTQYF. CDR3 bases: TGTGCCAGCAACCAGGGGGCATCGACAGATACGCAGTATTTT.

This rearrangement joins TRBV28 to TRBJ1-1, with 12 bases matching TRBD1. CDR3 size: 17 residues. The germline V gene encodes CDR1 MDHEN and CDR2 SYDVKM. J lost 4 bases, V lost 6 bases, and 12 bases had no gene match. CDR3 sequence: CASSTGQGAGLTTEAFF. Here the CDR3 DNA reads TGTGCCAGCAGCACGGGACAGGGGGCAGGTTTGACCACTGAAGCTTTCTTT.

The rearrangement joins TRBV7-8 to TRBJ2-1; D call uncertain. The length of the CDR3 is 15 residues. The germline V gene has CDR1 SGHVS and CDR2 FQNEAQ. V was trimmed by 1 base and J by 0 bases, leaving 7 bases between them. The CDR3 region is CASSLEASSYNEQFF. Here the CDR3 DNA reads TGTGCCAGCAGCTTAGAGGCTAGCTCCTACAATGAGCAGTTCTTC.

V usage is TRBV7-2 and J usage is TRBJ2-7, with a possible D match to TRBD1 (7 bases). V was pared by 5 bases and J by 7 bases, with 18 bases between. CDR3 length: 14 residues. Germline values: CDR1 SGHTA, CDR2 FQGNSA. The CDR3 here is CASSPQGGTGEQYF. The CDR3 DNA reads TGTGCCAGCAGCCCGCAGGGGGGCACTGGGGAGCAGTACTTC.

The chain couples TRBV2 to TRBJ2-5; 7 positions match TRBD1. V was clipped by 6 bases and J by 5 bases; unmatched bases: 9. Germline values: CDR1 SNHLY, CDR2 FYNNEI. The CDR3 is 14 amino acids. CDR3 protein: CASSRDSNLETQYF. In nucleotides, the CDR3 is TGTGCCAGCAGCCGGGACAGCAATTTGGAGACCCAGTACTTC.

Of note for this clone: This sample also contains other DNA sequences that code for the same CDR3. J is TRBJ2-2 and V is TRBV27; D is unclear. Trimming stripped 3 bases from V and 4 bases from J, with 3 bases between. Germline V gene data show CDR1 as MNHEY and CDR2 as SMNVEV (reference sequence). CDR3 length equals 12 residues. The CDR3 protein is CASSFLTGELFF. The CDR3 DNA reads as TGTGCCAGCAGTTTCCTCACCGGGGAGCTGTTTTTT.

The chain carries TRBV7-2 and TRBJ2-5, with 7 bases fitting TRBD1. The V segment lost 3 bases and the J segment 1 base; nucleotides outside the gene matches: 5. The CDR3 totals 15 residues. The germline V gene encodes CDR1 SGHTA and CDR2 FQGNSA. Written as DNA, the CDR3 is TGTGCCAGCAGCTTTAGGGGGCTACTCCAAGAGACCCAGTACTTC. Residues: CASSFRGLLQETQYF.

CDR3 DNA: TGTGCCAGCAGCTTGGCTGGCAGACGTCCTTATTTGAACACTGAAGCTTTCTTT. Amino acids: CASSLAGRRPYLNTEAFF. The chain couples TRBV5-6 to TRBJ1-1; no clear D gene. V was shortened by 0 bases and J by 0 bases, with 18 bases between the two germline ends. In germline, CDR1 is SGHDT, CDR2 YYEEEE. This CDR3 has 18 amino acids.

The rearrangement links TRBV6-6 to TRBJ2-7; TRBD2 might be the D (6 bases). Trimming removed 7 bases at V and 3 bases at J, with 16 bases between. Germline lookup yields CDR1 MNHNY and CDR2 SVGAGI (reference sequence). The CDR3 runs to 14 residues. CDR3 in amino acids: CASKSEGMVYEQYF. For the CDR3, the DNA is TGTGCCAGCAAGTCGGAGGGGATGGTCTACGAGCAGTACTTC.

As to this clone: The same CDR3 is also encoded by other DNA sequences in this sample. V gene TRBV11-3 combines with J gene TRBJ2-1; 12 bases align to TRBD2. From germline, CDR1 is SGHNT and CDR2 YENEEA. The V and J ends lost 1 base and 8 bases, in that order; junction bases with no gene match: 3. This CDR3 comprises 15 residues. CDR3 nucleotides: TGTGCCAGCAGCTTAGGACTAGCGGGAGTGGATGAGCAGTTCTTC. Amino acid sequence: CASSLGLAGVDEQFF. The whole variable domain, filled in from reference TRBV11-3 and TRBJ2-1, reads EAGVVQSPRYKIIEKKQPVAFWCNPISGHNTLYWYLQNLGQGPELLIRYENEEAVDDSQLPKDRFSAERLKGVDSTLKIQPAELGDSAVYLCASSLGLAGVDEQFFGPGTRLTVL.

J is TRBJ1-2 and V is TRBV28; perhaps TRBD1 as D (5 bases). The CDR3 covers 14 residues. Germline CDR1 is MDHEN and CDR2 is SYDVKM. Trimming left V 2 bases short and J 4 bases short, with 11 bases between. In DNA, the CDR3 is TGTGCCAGCAGTTTAGTAGGGGATGGCTATGGCTACACCTTC. It encodes CASSLVGDGYGYTF.

The chain employs TRBV28 and TRBJ1-1, with 11 nucleotides matching TRBD1. The CDR3 is 15 amino acids. Germline V gene sequence: CDR1 MDHEN, CDR2 SYDVKM. The trim removed 3 bases at V and 12 bases at J, leaving 12 bases unmatched. This CDR3 reads CASSFRNPRDRGTFF. The CDR3 DNA reads TGTGCCAGCAGTTTCAGAAACCCGCGGGACAGGGGGACTTTCTTT. Drawing the rest from reference TRBV28 and TRBJ1-1, the complete variable domain is DVKVTQSSRYLVKRTGEKVFLECVQDMDHENMFWYRQDPGLGLRLIYFSYDVKMKEKGDIPEGYSVSREKKERFSLILESASTNQTSMYLCASSFRNPRDRGTFFGQGTRLTVV.

V usage is TRBV9 and J usage is TRBJ1-2; TRBD1 agrees at 7 bases. V dropped 3 bases and J dropped 8; count of bases not matched to a gene: 4. CDR1 and CDR2 (germline): SGDLS, YYNGEE. This CDR3 contains 12 residues. CDR3 region: CASSAGGQGYTF. In nucleotides, the CDR3 is TGTGCCAGCAGCGCAGGGGGACAGGGCTACACCTTC.

The table lists this clone with a few counts. The chain is built from TRBV12-5 and TRBJ1-1; D ambiguous. Per the germline V gene, CDR1 is LGHNT and CDR2 is FRNRAP. This CDR3 contains 11 residues. Trimming stripped 4 bases from V and 6 bases from J, with 6 bases between. Written as DNA, the CDR3 is TGTGCTAGTGGTTCCCTCGCTGAAGCTTTCTTT. This translates into CASGSLAEAFF.

The chain links TRBV7-3 to TRBJ2-5; possibly TRBD2 for D (5 bases). The germline V gene encodes CDR1 SGHTA and CDR2 FQGTGA. Trimming removed 1 base at V and 4 bases at J, with 10 bases between. This CDR3 contains 14 residues. The CDR3 DNA reads TGTGCCAGCAGCTTAAGGGTAGAGGGAGAGACCCAGTACTTC. It translates to CASSLRVEGETQYF. The full variable domain, its missing parts supplied by reference TRBV7-3 and TRBJ2-5, is GAGVSQTPSNKVTEKGKYVELRCDPISGHTALYWYRQSLGQGPEFLIYFQGTGAADDSGLPNDRFFAVRPEGSVSTLKIQRTERGDSAVYLCASSLRVEGETQYFGPGTRLLVL.

This chain uses TRBV5-4 with TRBJ2-3; tentative D call: TRBD2 (5 bases). The CDR3 is made up of 15 amino acids. The V end was cut by 1 base, the J end by 4 bases, with 13 bases between. The germline gives CDR1 SGHNT, CDR2 YYREEE (reference sequence). The CDR3 spells CASSLLGGHADTQYF. The CDR3 nucleotides read TGTGCCAGCAGCTTGCTAGGAGGCCATGCAGATACGCAGTATTTT.

The chain has TRBV7-2 and TRBJ2-5; the D call may be TRBD1 or TRBD2 (5 bases each). This CDR3 spans 17 amino acids. CDR1 and CDR2 (germline): SGHTA, FQGNSA. Trimming removed 1 base from V and 1 base from J, with 16 bases in between. The CDR3: CASSLGGALVIQETQYF. The CDR3 coding sequence is TGTGCCAGCAGCTTAGGAGGGGCCTTAGTAATCCAAGAGACCCAGTACTTC.

About this clone itself: This sample includes further DNA sequences coding for the same CDR3. V and J are TRBV7-9 and TRBJ1-1; D call uncertain. Germline V gene sequence: CDR1 SEHNR, CDR2 FQNEAQ (reference sequence). Trimming cost V 2 bases and J 0 bases, with 4 bases left between them. The CDR3 loop spans 13 amino acids. CDR3: CASSLSLNTEAFF. Written as DNA, the CDR3 is TGTGCCAGCAGCTTATCTTTGAACACTGAAGCTTTCTTT. Looking up the rest from reference TRBV7-9 and TRBJ1-1 gives the full variable domain: DTGVSQNPRHKITKRGQNVTFRCDPISEHNRLYWYRQTLGQGPEFLTYFQNEAQLEKSRLLSDRFSAERPKGSFSTLEIQRTEQGDSAMYLCASSLSLNTEAFFGQGTRLTVV.

Of note for this clone: This sample also contains other DNA sequences that code for the same CDR3. This chain connects TRBV27 to TRBJ2-3; D is unclear. CDR3 length: 12 amino acids. Germline assignment: CDR1 MNHEY and CDR2 SMNVEV (reference sequence). Trimming cost V 2 bases and J 3 bases, with 3 bases left between them. The CDR3 coding sequence is TGTGCCAGCAGTTTAGGGACAGATACGCAGTATTTT. The encoded protein is CASSLGTDTQYF.